This T cell receptor beta chain derives from a study of blood T cell repertoires in COVID-19 (dated by TCRdb to 2019 to 2021). About the full investigation: Samples from collaborators originated in the United States, Italy and Spain and spanned both the acute and convalescent phases of COVID-19. The prospective study material was composed of cDNA or gDNA derived from T cells, B-cell-depleted T cells, or PBMCs. Subjects who had been exposed to COVID-19, were actively infected with it, or had recovered from it provided the deeply sampled blood TCRbeta repertoires that made up the dataset. A freely available public database, intended as a resource for researchers studying the immune response to SARS-CoV-2, is where the repertoires were released. The samples were drawn from two sources: the first 160 participants of the ongoing ImmuneRACE study, and about 1,300 subjects contributed by 6 global collaborators. Sample metadata almost always included a de-identified subject ID, COVID-19 status, age in years and sex. Where available, HLA class I and class II types were obtained from metadata supplied by the sample provider rather than from assay-based typing. General conclusions and limits of the study: Clinical and demographic metadata were provided uncurated, with the amount varying by source and participant.

The collaborating institutions used their own protocols to collect whole blood in K2EDTA tubes. For TCRbeta analysis, collaborator samples were shipped as frozen whole blood, as isolated PBMCs, or as DNA extracted from either sample type. According to the germline V gene, CDR1 reads KGHSY and CDR2 reads FQNENV. Cut back by 0 bases and 1 base, the V and J ends lie 19 bases apart. CDR3 length: 19 amino acids, cysteine to phenylalanine. Only the CDR3 DNA is retained, 57 bases long and in frame from the first base. This clone was seen a handful of times. No cognate antigen has been identified for it. Base qualities are not recorded, but no much larger clone differs from it by a single base. TCRbeta CDR3 regions were amplified from genomic DNA using the immunoSEQ Assay, a bias-controlled multiplex PCR. On the authors' methods: Within the assay, amplification of reference gene primers was used to estimate how many nucleated cells each sample contained. To quantify the absolute abundance of each unique TCRbeta CDR3 rearrangement, sequence reads were collapsed and filtered. For each sample, productive Simpson clonality was calculated by taking the square root of Simpson's diversity index across productive rearrangements. The clones in this table, taken by TCRdb from immuneACCESS, are in-frame only. Not every clone is retained; where verified, under half of the shortfall comes from an unresolved V gene, and the cause of the rest is unknown. Clonal size and the V and J genes are those of that table, whereas D and trimming came from the DNA. The sample table lists around 140,000 clones, approximately 88% of them with a count of one. The ten largest clones take up 17% of the sample.

The chain couples TRBV16 to TRBJ2-1; D gene: possibly TRBD2, on 6 matching bases. Sequencing was done on a sample of peripheral blood. This receptor was identified in an elderly woman with acute or convalescent COVID-19. The nucleotides read TGTGCCAGCAGCCAATCGCCCGCCACTAGCCGGCTGTCCTACAATGAGCAGTTCTTC. Translated, it reads CASSQSPATSRLSYNEQFF.